Given below is one T cell receptor (beta chain) in context. The antigen remains undetermined. The germline CDR1 and CDR2 sequences are KGHSH and LQKENI. This CDR3 has 15 residues. V lost 3 bases, J lost 3 bases, and 4 bases stayed unmatched. This sample is part of a study of T cell repertoires in cytomegalovirus infection. The overall study: It can be stated that public TCR beta signatures indicated CMV infection as well as a matching HLA type. Points from the study as a whole: HLA-C-restricted CMV-specific TCR beta clonotypes were dominant in the ex vivo response.

TCRdb passed the reads through MiXCR, listing each CDR3 protein once. This table holds about 770,000 distinct CDR3 sequences, almost 30% found once. The source was cultured CD8+ T cells from PBMCs, collected from culture after CMV antigen stimulation. The origin of this receptor is a human donor in good health (CMV status not recorded). Some clones in this sample may be carry-over from other donors' samples. The chain recombines TRBV18 with TRBJ1-2; 10 positions match TRBD1. The CDR3 bases are TGTGCCAGCTCACCCGACAGGGGGCGCGACTATGGCTACACCTTC. As protein: CASSPDRGRDYGYTF.